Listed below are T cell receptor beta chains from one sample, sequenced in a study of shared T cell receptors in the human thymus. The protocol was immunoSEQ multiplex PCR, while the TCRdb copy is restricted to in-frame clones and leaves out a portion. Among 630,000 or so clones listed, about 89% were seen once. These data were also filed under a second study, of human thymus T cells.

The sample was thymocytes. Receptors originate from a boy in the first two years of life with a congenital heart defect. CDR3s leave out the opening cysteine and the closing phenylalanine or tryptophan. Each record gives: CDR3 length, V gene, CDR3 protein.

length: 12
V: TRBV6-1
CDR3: ASSERIMNTEAF

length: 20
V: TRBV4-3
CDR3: ASSQDSNPRTGENPTNEKLF

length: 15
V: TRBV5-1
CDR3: ASSLAASGRSGGELF

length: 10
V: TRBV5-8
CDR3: ASSPRGYGYT

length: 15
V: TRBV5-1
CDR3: ASSLAPSGSNTGELF

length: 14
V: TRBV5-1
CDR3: ASSLEYERMNTEAF

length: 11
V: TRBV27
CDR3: ASGRTGHSPLH

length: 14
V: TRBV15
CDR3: ATSFPPTGKSYEQY

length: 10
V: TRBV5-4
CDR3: ASSSGHDEQY

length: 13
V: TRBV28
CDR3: ASSHTPGQTSPLH

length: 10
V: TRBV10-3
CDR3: AISGREAEQY

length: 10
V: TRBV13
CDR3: ASSPAGAEQY

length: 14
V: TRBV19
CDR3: ASSARQGEESQPQH

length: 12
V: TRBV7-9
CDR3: ASSVQGLHTEAF

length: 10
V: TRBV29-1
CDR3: SARHNSYEQY

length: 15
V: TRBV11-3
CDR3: ASNRLSQGPPNYGYT

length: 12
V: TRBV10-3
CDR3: AIRRDRVDSPLH

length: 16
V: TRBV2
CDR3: ASSDVVQRGIGNQPQH

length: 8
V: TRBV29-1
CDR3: SVGQVGYT

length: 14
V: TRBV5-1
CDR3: ASSLEVQGPDYEQY

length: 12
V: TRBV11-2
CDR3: ASSKSTVTYEQY

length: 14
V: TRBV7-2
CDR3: ASSSDRDSGANVLT

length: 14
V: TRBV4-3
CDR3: ASSQDSMAPQTEAF

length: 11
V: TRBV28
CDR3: ASSKDDRVKLF